This T cell receptor (beta chain) was sequenced during a study of T cells in Graves' hyperthyroidism and ophthalmopathy. Regions amplified from RNA transcripts were the TCR beta CDR3 regions. HTBI primers were the set used in a first-round RT-PCR of the TCR CDR3. TCRdb itself ran the multiplex PCR reads through MiXCR, one entry per CDR3 protein. The table has about 400,000 distinct CDR3 sequences, about 15% seen once. Study-wide findings and caveats: A 13 V-J signature model discriminated ophthalmopathy versus stable hyperthyroidism.

This clonotype came up many times. Antigen unknown. Ophthalmopathy patients had Clinical Activity Score at least 3, NOSPECS grade at least 4, duration under 3 months. Investigators excluded patients with uncontrolled infection, other autoimmune disease, pregnancy or lactation. Diagnosing involved the use of clinical symptoms, serum thyroxine and TRAb, thyroid ultrasound and orbital computed tomography. The sample consisted of blood. The source is a woman between 55 and 75 years old with Graves' ophthalmopathy.

The CDR3 loop is CASSLDYNEQFF. In DNA form, the CDR3 reads TGTGCCAGCAGCTTAGATTACAATGAGCAGTTCTTC. The V gene is TRBV28, the J gene TRBJ2-1, with unresolved D. V dropped 6 bases and J dropped 4 bases, with 7 bases sitting between them. The CDR3 loop spans 12 amino acids. The germline CDR1 and CDR2 sequences are MDHEN and SYDVKM.